One and the same sample provided the 27 T cell receptor beta chains below, sequenced in a study of CD8+CD57+ T cells in acquired aplastic anemia. The template for TCR beta VDJ and CDR3 sequence profiling was genomic DNA. TCRdb redid the calling of the reads with MiXCR, one entry per CDR3 protein. The profile shows some 160,000 distinct CDR3 sequences, around 47% of them singletons. Sequencing involved patients with CD8+CD57+ cell expansion previously shown by flow cytometry. Sequencing input: sorted CD4+, CD8+, or CD8+CD57+ T cells (not recorded which) from PBMCs. These receptor sequences come from a human donor with aplastic anemia.

Many counts were recorded for this clonotype. The genes are TRBV20-1 and TRBJ2-7; no clear D gene. V gave up 5 bases and J gave up 2 bases, with 19 bases separating them. The CDR3 has 15 residues. CDR1 DFQATT and CDR2 SNEGSKA come from the germline V gene (reference sequence). The CDR3 here is CSAAAMTQSPYEQYF. The CDR3, as DNA: TGCAGTGCTGCCGCAATGACACAAAGCCCCTACGAGCAGTACTTC.

This clonotype was detected only a few times. J is TRBJ1-5 and V is TRBV7-2; no reliable D call. The CDR3 sequence is 14 residues long. V was shortened by 6 bases and J by 1 base, with 10 bases between the two germline ends. Germline CDR1 and CDR2: SGHTA and FQGNSA. The CDR3 DNA sequence: TGTGCCAGCAGTGGTGGTTTCAGCAATCAGCCCCAGCATTTT. Residues: CASSGGFSNQPQHF.

This clonotype was recorded many times. The rearrangement links TRBV24-1 to TRBJ2-1, with a weak D call TRBD1 (6 bases). Trimming left V 6 bases short and J 0 bases short, with 11 bases between. This CDR3 contains 15 residues. The germline CDR1 and CDR2 sequences are KGHDR and SFDVKD. The CDR3 reads CATSHGTHSYNEQFF. The CDR3 nucleotides read TGTGCCACCAGTCACGGGACACACTCCTACAATGAGCAGTTCTTC.

V is TRBV4-3 and J is TRBJ1-1; no clear D. Trimming stripped 1 base from V and 6 bases from J, with 12 bases between. The CDR3 runs to 14 residues. The germline V gene has CDR1 LGHNA and CDR2 YSLEER. CDR3 residues: CASSQGQLAAEAFF. Written as DNA, the CDR3 is TGCGCCAGCAGCCAAGGCCAGTTGGCTGCTGAAGCTTTCTTT.

In the case of this clonotype: With a much larger clone just one base away, this may be a read error. The final CDR3 position lacks the conserved phenylalanine or tryptophan, pointing to a likely read error. The chain couples TRBV6-5 to TRBJ2-7; no firm D call. The V end lost 0 bases, the J end lost 3 bases, and 12 bases lay between the germline ends. The CDR3 covers 15 residues. Germline-derived CDR1 and CDR2 are MNHEY and SVGAGI. CDR3 bases: TGTGCCAGCAGTTACTCCCCGACCCCGGGCTACGAGCAGTACCTC. Its translation: CASSYSPTPGYEQYL.

This clonotype came up many times. V gene TRBV9 combines with J gene TRBJ2-3; D is uncertain. Trimming removed 3 bases from V and 0 bases from J, with 11 bases in between. The CDR3 has 15 residues. From germline, CDR1 is SGDLS and CDR2 YYNGEE. CDR3 DNA: TGTGCCAGCAGCGAAGGAGTACCCAGCACAGATACGCAGTATTTT. This encodes CASSEGVPSTDTQYF.

The chain links TRBV2 to TRBJ1-2, with a weak D call TRBD1 (5 bases). The CDR3 contains 14 residues. CDR1 is SNHLY, CDR2 FYNNEI, per germline. V was cut by 3 bases and J by 6 bases, with 14 bases left in between. The CDR3 loop is CASSEQGEGNGYTF. In DNA, the CDR3 is TGTGCCAGCAGTGAGCAGGGTGAGGGAAATGGCTACACCTTC.

In its sample, this clonotype was seen many times. The rearrangement uses TRBV6-5 and TRBJ2-3; D remains unclear. Trimming removed 2 bases from V and 0 bases from J, with 6 bases in between. CDR3 length: 14 amino acids. The V gene's germline CDR1 is MNHEY and CDR2 SVGAGI. The CDR3 DNA follows: TGTGCCAGCAGTTACCAAACCAGCACAGATACGCAGTATTTT. This sequence encodes CASSYQTSTDTQYF.

This clonotype was picked up one time. The chain has TRBV15 and TRBJ2-7; D uncertain. The V gene's germline CDR1 is LNHNV and CDR2 YYDKDF (reference sequence). Trimming removed 3 bases at V and 7 bases at J, with 28 bases between. The CDR3 totals 18 residues. The CDR3 region is CATSSRLDRVGSLWEQYF. The CDR3 DNA reads TGTGCCACCAGCAGTCGGCTCGACCGGGTAGGTTCACTATGGGAGCAGTACTTC.

This rearrangement joins TRBV7-2 to TRBJ1-2, with 7 bases identical to TRBD1. J lost 4 bases, V lost 4 bases, and 6 bases had no gene match. CDR3 length: 14 residues. Germline V gives CDR1 SGHTA, CDR2 FQGNSA. CDR3 in DNA: TGTGCCAGCAGCTCTGCCGGACAGGTCTATGGCTACACCTTC. This encodes CASSSAGQVYGYTF.

Here the CDR3 reads CAIQRTGSSYEQYF. CDR3 bases: TGTGCCATCCAAAGGACAGGGAGCTCCTACGAGCAGTACTTC. This chain links TRBV10-3 with TRBJ2-7; 8 bases agree with TRBD1. CDR1 and CDR2 (germline): ENHRY, SYGVKD. The CDR3 is 14 residues long. J lost 0 bases, V lost 8 bases, and 6 bases had no gene match.

This clonotype was counted only a few times. This rearrangement joins TRBV24-1 to TRBJ2-7, with 7 bases that match TRBD1. This CDR3 is built from 16 residues. Germline CDR1 KGHDR, CDR2 SFDVKD. Losses at the gene ends were 3 bases for V and 0 bases for J; bases not matched to a gene: 7. This CDR3 is CATSDKRGLNSYEQYF. The CDR3 coding sequence is TGTGCCACCAGTGATAAAAGGGGGCTTAACTCCTACGAGCAGTACTTC.

This chain connects TRBV5-5 to TRBJ1-1; no firm D call. Germline V gives CDR1 SGHKS, CDR2 YYEKEE (reference sequence). The V end lost 2 bases, the J end lost 4 bases, and 12 bases lay between the germline ends. This CDR3 has 14 residues. CDR3 DNA sequence: TGTGCCAGCAGCTTTATCGATGAGGGCACTGAAGCTTTCTTT. Its translation is CASSFIDEGTEAFF.

This clonotype has a handful of counts. This chain uses TRBV4-2 with TRBJ1-4, with D perhaps TRBD1 (6 bases). Looked up from germline, CDR1 is LGHNA and CDR2 is YNFKEQ. The V and J ends lost 1 base and 4 bases respectively, with 16 bases between them. The length of the CDR3 is 17 residues. CDR3 bases: TGTGCCAGCAGCCAAGGGCTTGGGGGGCAAAATAATGAAAAACTGTTTTTT. Encoded protein: CASSQGLGGQNNEKLFF.

The V call is TRBV29-1, the J call TRBJ1-1; D might be TRBD1 (5 bases). Germline V gene data show CDR1 as SQVTM and CDR2 as ANQGSEA. Trimming cost V 1 base and J 6 bases, with 12 bases left between them. The CDR3 is 13 amino acids. The CDR3 loop is CSVEGEKTAEAFF. The CDR3 DNA follows: TGCAGCGTTGAAGGGGAGAAGACAGCTGAAGCTTTCTTT.

A few counts support this clonotype. The V and J genes are TRBV24-1 and TRBJ2-1, with D unclear. V lost 0 bases and J 4 bases, leaving 9 bases between the germline ends. Looked up from germline, CDR1 is KGHDR and CDR2 is SFDVKD. CDR3 size: 15 residues. CDR3 sequence: CATSDLQRDYNEQFF. The CDR3 DNA sequence: TGTGCCACCAGTGATTTGCAAAGGGATTACAATGAGCAGTTCTTC.

This clonotype was seen at least ten times. V is TRBV20-1 and J is TRBJ2-7, with 8 bases aligning to TRBD1. The germline V gene has CDR1 DFQATT and CDR2 SNEGSKA (reference sequence). The V segment lost 1 base and the J segment 4 bases; nucleotides outside the gene matches: 6. This CDR3 is 14 amino acids long. CDR3 in amino acids: CSARVRTGNYEQYF. The CDR3 DNA reads as TGCAGTGCTAGAGTAAGGACAGGGAATTACGAGCAGTACTTC.

About this clonotype: This is likely a read error, given that the CDR3 carries no conserved phenylalanine or tryptophan at its end. The V and J genes are TRBV25-1 and TRBJ1-2; the D gene is possibly TRBD1 (6 bases). V was trimmed by 6 bases and J by 8 bases, leaving 22 bases between them. Germline V gene sequence: CDR1 MGHDK, CDR2 SYGVNS. CDR3 size: 15 residues. CDR3 amino acids: CASRQTGMGSGGYTS. As DNA, the CDR3 is TGTGCCAGCAGACAAACAGGGATGGGGTCGGGAGGCTACACCTCC.

Here the CDR3 reads CASSQGLSSDEQFF. Written as DNA, the CDR3 is TGTGCCAGCTCACAGGGTCTATCTTCGGATGAGCAGTTCTTC. This rearrangement joins TRBV18 to TRBJ2-1; D is undetermined. V lost 4 bases and J lost 8, with 15 bases in between. Germline loops: CDR1 KGHSH, CDR2 LQKENI. This CDR3 spans 14 amino acids.

This clonotype was detected many times. V gene TRBV12-3 or TRBV12-4 combines with J gene TRBJ2-1; 11 nucleotides align to TRBD2. The CDR3 covers 15 residues. Unmatched junction bases numbered 11, after V lost 6 bases and J lost 10 bases. CDR3: CASRSTSGSIHEQFF. The CDR3 DNA sequence: TGTGCCAGCAGATCCACTAGCGGGAGTATTCACGAGCAGTTCTTC.

This clonotype has at least ten counts. The chain is built from TRBV20-1 and TRBJ1-2; D call uncertain. CDR3 length: 13 residues. Germline V gives CDR1 DFQATT, CDR2 SNEGSKA (reference sequence). The V gene lost 0 bases and the J gene lost 4 bases, with 9 bases spanning the gap. CDR3: CSAREGGIYGYTF. CDR3 coding DNA: TGCAGTGCTAGAGAGGGCGGGATCTATGGCTACACCTTC.

The chain is built from TRBV7-2 and TRBJ2-2, with TRBD2 matching 11 bases. The V segment lost 4 bases and the J segment 4 bases; nucleotides outside the gene matches: 8. The germline V gene encodes CDR1 SGHTA and CDR2 FQGNSA. The CDR3 sequence is 17 residues long. The chain's CDR3 is CASSSSTSGSGTGELFF. The DNA of the CDR3 is TGTGCCAGCAGCTCCTCCACTAGCGGGAGCGGCACCGGGGAGCTGTTTTTT. Looking up the rest from reference TRBV7-2 and TRBJ2-2 gives the full variable domain: GAGVSQSPSNKVTEKGKDVELRCDPISGHTALYWYRQSLGQGLEFLIYFQGNSAPDKSGLPSDRFSAERTGGSVSTLTIQRTQQEDSAVYLCASSSSTSGSGTGELFFGEGSRLTVL.

This clonotype is a singleton in its sample. V is TRBV7-2 and J is TRBJ2-7, with TRBD1 matching over 7 bases. The germline V gene encodes CDR1 SGHTA and CDR2 FQGNSA. V lost 6 bases, J lost 0 bases, and 8 bases stayed unmatched. CDR3 size: 15 residues. CDR3 region: CASRSQGTSSYEQYF. The CDR3 nucleotides read TGTGCCAGCAGGTCACAGGGGACGAGCTCCTACGAGCAGTACTTC.

This clonotype occurred many times. The chain has TRBV6-2 or TRBV6-3 and TRBJ2-5, with a weak D call TRBD1 (5 bases). Germline assignment: CDR1 MNHEY and CDR2 SVGEGT. The CDR3 contains 14 residues. Trimming removed 1 base at V and 5 bases at J, with 11 bases between. The CDR3 DNA reads TGTGCCAGCAGTTACTTAGGGGTCTGGGAGACCCAGTACTTC. This translates into CASSYLGVWETQYF.

V is TRBV19 and J is TRBJ1-5, with TRBD1 as a possible D gene (5 bases). Germline V gene data show CDR1 as LNHDA and CDR2 as SQIVND (reference sequence). CDR3 length: 14 amino acids. V gave up 4 bases and J gave up 9 bases, with 16 bases separating them. The CDR3 is CASSRGENRWPQHF. CDR3 coding DNA: TGTGCCAGTAGTAGGGGGGAGAACCGGTGGCCCCAGCATTTT.

This chain joins TRBV10-3 and TRBJ2-7, with TRBD1 matching 7 bases. This CDR3 has 13 amino acids. Germline CDR1 and CDR2: ENHRY and SYGVKD. In DNA, the CDR3 is TGTGCCAGCAGGGCGACAGGGTGCTACGAGCAGTACGTT. Translation: CASRATGCYEQYV.

This clonotype was seen at least ten times. The chain recombines TRBV20-1 with TRBJ2-2, with a possible D match to TRBD1 (5 bases). Germline assignment: CDR1 DFQATT and CDR2 SNEGSKA (reference sequence). This CDR3 comprises 15 residues. The V end was cut by 6 bases, the J end by 1 base, with 15 bases between. CDR3 in amino acids: CSAPSGNRNTGELFF. The CDR3 bases are TGCAGTGCGCCTTCAGGGAATCGGAACACCGGGGAGCTGTTTTTT.